This T cell receptor (beta chain) emerged from a study of graft-versus-host responses after intestinal transplantation. CDR1 is SGHTA, CDR2 FQGNSA, per germline. Trimming took 6 bases from V and 7 from J; bases not matched to a gene: 10. This CDR3 region has 15 residues. Study-wide results and limits: GvH clones surfaced in recipient marrow, some emerging earlier in ileum or blood.

As regards this clone: The antigen remains undetermined.

Sequencing used immunoSEQ multiplex PCR; TCRdb keeps in-frame clones, though not all of them. Here the sample spans tens of thousands of clones, roughly 90% being singletons. The TCR was taken from a human donor who was the organ donor for an intestinal transplant. Material: unstimulated CD4+ T cells sorted from spleen or lymph node cells, obtained before transplant. The chain has TRBV7-2 and TRBJ1-2, with 11 positions matching TRBD1. The CDR3 spells CASSSQGGTGGGYTF. The CDR3 region has the DNA TGTGCCAGCAGTTCACAAGGCGGGACAGGGGGTGGCTACACCTTC.